One TCR beta chain is described in this entry. What this receptor recognizes is not known. The input lacks base qualities; no much larger clone sits a single base away. This sample stems from a study of vaccination effects on CD4 cells after COVID-19 (dated by TCRdb to 2021 to 2024). Looking at the study overall: Post-vaccine samples across the study were collected a median of 72 days after the second dose, with a range of 14 to 241. SARS-CoV-2 spike-specific CD4+ TCR repertoires were compared before and after mRNA vaccination in COVID-19 convalescent patients and in infection-naive vaccine recipients. A total of 10 COVID-19 convalescent patients and a few SARS-CoV-2-naive healthy vaccine recipients were included in the full study. Cultures from other donors in the study were sequenced using the Oncomine TCR Beta short-read assay on an Illumina iSeq 100. What the study reported, not specific to this receptor: At late post-vaccination timepoints, both infection-induced and vaccine-induced clones showed marked clonal contraction, consistent with waning T cell responses. Limitations of the study were the small number of convalescent patients and the absence of early post-infection timepoints. Among healthy vaccine recipients, nearly all vaccine-induced clones were SARS-CoV-2 mono-reactive, and only 1 of 255 was cross-reactive with common cold coronaviruses.

The CDR3 spans 15 residues, from the cysteine through the phenylalanine. Only CDR3 DNA is held: 45 bases, read in frame from base 1. As encoded in the germline V gene, CDR1 is SGDLS while CDR2 is YYNGEE. Here V drops 2 bases and J drops 8 bases, and the junction holds 11 bases not matched to any gene. In the ViraFEST assay, PBMC were stimulated with viral peptide pools, and antigen-specific CD4+ T cell clonotypes were then identified by expansion using TCR sequencing. After 10 days of culture, CD4+ T cells were isolated with the EasySep CD4+ T cell isolation kit. Participants received two doses of either the BNT162b2 or the mRNA-1273 mRNA SARS-CoV-2 vaccine. None of the healthy vaccine recipients had a prior SARS-CoV-2 infection, which was confirmed by nucleocapsid antibody tests that came back negative both before and after vaccination. About 1.8 million PBMC per well were cultured with 8.5 to 10 ug/ml peptides in IMDM containing 5% human AB serum, roughly 9.5 IU/ml IL-2 and gentamicin. On days 3 and 7, half of the culture medium was replaced with fresh IL-2-containing medium. Unless otherwise noted, each peptide stimulation condition was cultured in triplicate wells. Using Ficoll-Paque Plus gradient centrifugation, PBMC were separated from whole blood and then either used fresh or cryopreserved at -140C. The spike proteins of SARS-CoV-2 and of the common cold coronaviruses HCoV-NL63, HCoV-OC43 and HCoV-229E were spanned by overlapping peptide pools. The QIAamp micro DNA kit was used to extract genomic DNA from the cultured CD4+ T cells.

Libraries were constructed by the immunoSEQ multiplex PCR assay. DNA from the cultured and isolated CD4+ T cells underwent TCR beta CDR3 sequencing. In the source study's methods: Non-productive TCR sequences were discarded, and reads were trimmed to the CDR3 region, with only CDR3s of 7 or more amino acids retained. The MANAFEST web app was used to pick out antigen-specific clonotypes by comparing their expansion in peptide wells with that in reference cultures. To count as positive, a clone had to show expansion at FDR<0.05 compared with the reference and with all other wells, an odds ratio above 5, and a frequency above 0.1% in two replicate wells. A clonotype was defined as cross-reactive if the clonotype was significantly expanded both in SARS-CoV-2 spike wells and in at least one common cold coronavirus spike condition. Using the stringdist R package, CDR3 similarity was measured by Levenshtein distance, and unrooted trees were constructed with ape in R 3.6.1. The source is immuneACCESS, and TCRdb retained only in-frame sequences with V and J called. Part of the clones is not carried over; for the studies checked, unresolved V genes explain less than half of this, and the remainder is unexplained. The DNA gave D and trimming, while V, J and clone size come from that table. This sample holds under 80,000 clones; about 80% were observed only once. The ten largest make up roughly 1.2% of the sample.

This material consisted of CD4+ T cells from PBMCs cultured with HCoV-229E spike peptides, taken after COVID-19 vaccination. In light of the paper, this sample's cell subset or site label describes: HCoV-229E spike overlapping peptide pool stimulation. The rearranged segments are TRBV9 and TRBJ1-2; TRBD1 lines up with 8 middle nucleotides. The receptor comes from a human donor who received a COVID-19 vaccine. The base sequence is TGTGCCAGCAGCGTCCGGGACAGGACGGCTGGGGGCTACACCTTC. Translation gives CASSVRDRTAGGYTF.